Each of the 4 T cell receptor beta chains below was sequenced from the same sample in a study of T-cell memory formation after mild COVID-19. TCRdb independently ran MiXCR on the 5' RACE reads; one entry per CDR3 protein. The sample lists a few hundred thousand distinct CDR3 sequences, 24% seen once, with 8.5% to 10% in the top ten. The sequencing sample was made of PBMCs or a T cell subset sorted from them (not recorded which). Every receptor here comes from an adult woman who had mild COVID-19 (a few samples of this study predate the infection). Cell type and time point are not known.

A note on this clonotype: Relative to the germline gene, one junction end is altered; a read error may explain this. The J gene is TRBJ2-1, the V gene TRBV7-9; 11 nucleotides match TRBD2. Germline V CDR1 and CDR2: SEHNR, FQNEAQ (reference sequence). The length of the CDR3 is 15 residues. The CDR3 sequence: CASSIAGGPLSEQFF. The CDR3 region has the DNA TGTGCCAGCAGCATAGCGGGAGGGCCCCTGTCTGAGCAGTTCTTC.

There are many counts of this clonotype. V is TRBV5-1 and J is TRBJ1-1; unclear D gene. The CDR3 totals 15 residues. Trimming removed 1 base at V and 1 base at J, with 11 bases between. Germline loops: CDR1 SGHRS, CDR2 YFSETQ. The CDR3 loop is CASSLWQIENTEAFF. CDR3 bases: TGCGCCAGCAGCTTGTGGCAGATTGAGAACACTGAAGCTTTCTTT.

The chain uses TRBV5-1 and TRBJ2-5; possible D gene TRBD2, 5 bases. V was shortened by 3 bases and J by 5 bases, with 26 bases between the two germline ends. The CDR3 is made up of 18 amino acids. The V gene's germline CDR1 is SGHRS and CDR2 YFSETQ. CDR3 DNA: TGCGCCAGCAGCTACGAGGGCTTCAATTCAAGAGGTTGGGAGACCCAGTACTTC. Protein: CASSYEGFNSRGWETQYF.

This clonotype was seen a few times. The DNA for the CDR3 is TGTGCCACCAGTGATCCCGGACAGGACTACAATGAGCAGTTCTTC. This codes for CATSDPGQDYNEQFF. The chain is built from TRBV24-1 and TRBJ2-1; TRBD1 agrees at 7 bases. The CDR3 is made up of 15 amino acids. The J segment lost 3 bases and the V segment lost 3 bases, leaving 4 bases of the junction unmatched. Germline values: CDR1 KGHDR, CDR2 SFDVKD.